In its sample, the clone carrying this T cell receptor beta chain was seen once. Its antigen is unidentified. The CDR3 contains 15 residues. Trimming cost V 0 bases and J 6 bases; bases outside gene matches: 4. Per the germline V gene, CDR1 is SGHRS and CDR2 is YFSETQ. Measured with immunoSEQ multiplex PCR; TCRdb has only the in-frame clones, and not every one. This table holds approximately 30,000 clones, 70% to 85% found once. The record originates from a study of Tregs in tolerant kidney transplant recipients. This TCR was recovered from a human donor in good health. The sample comprised Tregs from blood cultured with allogeneic cells. The chain links TRBV5-1 to TRBJ2-1; the match to TRBD2 covers 9 bases. The CDR3: CASSLVAGDGNEQFF. In DNA form, the CDR3 reads TGCGCCAGCAGCTTGGTAGCGGGAGATGGCAATGAGCAGTTCTTC.